These 30 T cell receptor beta chains came from one sample sequenced in a study of memory CD4+ T cells and cytomegalovirus serostatus. The sort gate was single viable CD3+CD4+CD8-CD45RO+ cells for memory CD4+ T cells. Using immunoSEQ multiplex PCR, the repertoire was profiled, and TCRdb retains in-frame clones only, with some absent. Of about 31,000 clones in the sample, about 75% were seen once. Material: memory CD4+ T cells from blood. The receptors come from an adult in good health and CMV-seronegative. Some clones in this sample may be carry-over from other donors' samples.

J is TRBJ1-2 and V is TRBV6-5, with D perhaps TRBD1 (5 bases). The CDR3 length is 15 residues. Per germline, CDR1 MNHEY and CDR2 SVGAGI. Trimming left V 2 bases short and J 5 bases short, with 15 bases between. Here the CDR3 DNA reads TGTGCCAGCAGTTACCGCCCGGGACCGAGATATGGCTACACCTTC. Its translation: CASSYRPGPRYGYTF.

This clone was recorded a few times. V and J are TRBV30 and TRBJ1-3; 8 nucleotides agree with TRBD1. Losses at the gene ends were 7 bases for V and 4 bases for J; bases not matched to a gene: 9. The germline CDR1 and CDR2 sequences are GTSNPN and SVGIG (reference sequence). This CDR3 is 14 amino acids long. This CDR3 reads CASGQGQSGNTIYF. The CDR3 region has the DNA TGTGCCTCCGGACAGGGTCAATCCGGAAACACCATATATTTT.

The chain carries TRBV18 and TRBJ2-2, with D hard to call. V was cut by 5 bases and J by 6 bases, with 10 bases left in between. Looked up from germline, CDR1 is KGHSH and CDR2 is LQKENI. The CDR3 is 13 amino acids. The DNA for the CDR3 is TGTGCCAGCTCATACCTTAGCTCCGGGGAGCTGTTTTTT. This gives the protein CASSYLSSGELFF.

The rearrangement joins TRBV5-4 to TRBJ1-1, with a tentative D call TRBD1 (6 bases). Trimming removed 0 bases from V and 4 bases from J, with 10 bases in between. There are 14 residues in the CDR3. Germline V CDR1 and CDR2: SGHNT, YYREEE (reference sequence). CDR3 nucleotides: TGTGCCAGCAGCTTGGAACAGGGTTTCACTGAAGCTTTCTTT. Its translation is CASSLEQGFTEAFF.

The V and J genes are TRBV6-6 and TRBJ2-3; the match to TRBD1 covers 7 bases. The CDR3 length is 15 residues. Trimming took 6 bases from V and 1 from J; bases not matched to a gene: 7. Germline V gives CDR1 MNHNY, CDR2 SVGAGI (reference sequence). The CDR3: CASSQGGIGTDTQYF. In nucleotides, the CDR3 is TGTGCCAGCAGCCAAGGGGGCATCGGCACAGATACGCAGTATTTT.

The chain is built from TRBV7-2 and TRBJ2-1, with 8 positions matching TRBD2. V dropped 0 bases and J dropped 2; count of bases not matched to a gene: 6. The germline V gene encodes CDR1 SGHTA and CDR2 FQGNSA. The CDR3 is 17 residues long. In DNA form, the CDR3 reads TGTGCCAGCAGCTTAGCTGAGGGCGGGGGGACCTACAATGAGCAGTTCTTC. The encoded protein is CASSLAEGGGTYNEQFF.

The V gene is TRBV4-2, the J gene TRBJ1-2; D is perhaps TRBD1 (6 bases). In germline, CDR1 is LGHNA, CDR2 YNFKEQ. Trimming took off 4 bases at V and 5 bases at J, with 17 bases between the two ends. This CDR3 contains 15 residues. This CDR3 reads CASSPNGGQPYGYTF. CDR3 nucleotide sequence: TGTGCCAGCAGCCCGAACGGGGGGCAGCCTTATGGCTACACCTTC.

The chain links TRBV30 to TRBJ2-1; 9 bases are shared with TRBD2. Germline V CDR1 and CDR2: GTSNPN, SVGIG (reference sequence). Unmatched junction bases numbered 5, after V lost 0 bases and J lost 2 bases. CDR3 size: 16 residues. The CDR3 reads CAWSVRLAVPYNEQFF. The CDR3 nucleotides are TGTGCCTGGAGTGTACGACTAGCGGTCCCCTACAATGAGCAGTTCTTC.

V usage is TRBV6-1 and J usage is TRBJ2-6; D is unclear. V was clipped by 3 bases and J by 0 bases, with 9 bases between them. Germline CDR1 is MNHNS and CDR2 is SASEGT. CDR3 length: 16 residues. CDR3 loop: CASSDRPYSGANVLTF. CDR3 DNA sequence: TGTGCCAGCAGTGATAGGCCCTACTCTGGGGCCAACGTCCTGACTTTC.

This sequence joins TRBV5-6 and TRBJ2-7, with 8 bases identical to TRBD2. V lost 0 bases to trimming and J lost 3 bases; unmatched junction nucleotides: 11. Germline V CDR1 and CDR2: SGHDT, YYEEEE. The CDR3 totals 17 residues. The CDR3, as DNA: TGTGCCAGCAGCTTGGAGACCGGGGGGGTGGGTCTCTACGAGCAGTACTTC. It is translated as CASSLETGGVGLYEQYF.

The chain is built from TRBV7-3 and TRBJ2-3, with D uncertain. CDR1 and CDR2 (germline): SGHTA, FQGTGA. The CDR3 consists of 14 residues. Trimming took off 5 bases at V and 6 bases at J, with 15 bases between the two ends. CDR3 nucleotides: TGTGCCAGCAGCCCATATGTCGACGGCGATACGCAGTATTTT. Translation: CASSPYVDGDTQYF.

The gene calls are TRBV2 and TRBJ1-1; D is undetermined. The V and J ends lost 4 bases and 1 base respectively, with 10 bases between them. The CDR3 is 14 amino acids. Germline CDR1 is SNHLY and CDR2 is FYNNEI. The CDR3 region is CASSVGQSNTEAFF. In DNA, the CDR3 is TGTGCCAGCAGTGTCGGGCAATCGAACACTGAAGCTTTCTTT.

This sequence joins TRBV28 and TRBJ1-1, with D perhaps TRBD1 (6 bases). Germline lookup yields CDR1 MDHEN and CDR2 SYDVKM. This CDR3 contains 17 residues. Trimming removed 1 base at V and 6 bases at J, with 21 bases between. The CDR3 loop is CASSLLGSRKGVAEAFF. As DNA, the CDR3 is TGTGCCAGCAGTTTATTGGGTTCGCGGAAGGGGGTAGCTGAAGCTTTCTTT. The complete variable domain, with remaining parts taken from reference TRBV28 and TRBJ1-1, reads DVKVTQSSRYLVKRTGEKVFLECVQDMDHENMFWYRQDPGLGLRLIYFSYDVKMKEKGDIPEGYSVSREKKERFSLILESASTNQTSMYLCASSLLGSRKGVAEAFFGQGTRLTVV.

V gene TRBV27 combines with J gene TRBJ2-7; 8 nucleotides match TRBD2. The CDR3 spans 15 residues. The germline gives CDR1 MNHEY, CDR2 SMNVEV (reference sequence). J gave up 2 bases and V 0 bases, and 3 bases lay outside the gene matches. CDR3 DNA: TGTGCCAGCAGTTTATCCACTAGCGGACCCTACGAGCAGTACTTC. Translated, it gives CASSLSTSGPYEQYF.

This clone has a handful of counts. J is TRBJ1-1 and V is TRBV6-1, with no clear D. The V gene's germline CDR1 is MNHNS and CDR2 SASEGT. The V end was cut by 3 bases, the J end by 3 bases, with 8 bases between. The CDR3 loop spans 13 amino acids. CDR3: CASSDRAHTEAFF. The DNA of the CDR3 is TGTGCCAGCAGTGACCGGGCCCACACTGAAGCTTTCTTT.

The CDR3 spells CASSLRQGYNEQFF. DNA for the CDR3: TGTGCCAGCAGTTTAAGGCAGGGCTACAATGAGCAGTTCTTC. The V call is TRBV28, the J call TRBJ2-1; D is possibly TRBD1 (5 bases). Per germline, CDR1 MDHEN and CDR2 SYDVKM. CDR3 size: 14 residues. V lost 2 bases, J lost 3 bases, and 8 bases lay in between.

The chain carries TRBV6-6 and TRBJ1-1; D remains unclear. CDR1 and CDR2 (germline): MNHNY, SVGAGI (reference sequence). This CDR3 has 12 amino acids. V lost 0 bases, J lost 7 bases, and 6 bases lay in between. CDR3 sequence reads: CASSYSTIEAFF. The CDR3 DNA follows: TGTGCCAGCAGTTACTCGACCATTGAAGCTTTCTTT.

The chain recombines TRBV4-1 with TRBJ1-2; maybe TRBD1 (5 bases). This CDR3 comprises 15 residues. Per germline, CDR1 MGHRA and CDR2 YSYEKL. Trimming removed 1 base at V and 8 bases at J, with 17 bases between. The CDR3, as DNA: TGCGCCAGCAGCCAAGCGCTCGGGGTAGGGGAGGGCTACACCTTC. This codes for CASSQALGVGEGYTF.

This clone was counted a few times. The gene calls are TRBV6-5 and TRBJ1-6; 7 nucleotides match TRBD1. The V gene's germline CDR1 is MNHEY and CDR2 SVGAGI. This CDR3 has 15 residues. The V gene end was trimmed by 6 bases and the J gene end by 9 bases; junction bases not matched to a gene: 11. In DNA form, the CDR3 reads TGTGCCAGCAGCCGTGACAGGGCCGAACTTTCACCCCTCCACTTT. Translation gives CASSRDRAELSPLHF.

V gene TRBV30 combines with J gene TRBJ1-2, with D unresolved. Germline V gene data show CDR1 as GTSNPN and CDR2 as SVGIG (reference sequence). Trimming left V 2 bases short and J 5 bases short, with 9 bases between. This CDR3 contains 12 residues. CDR3 sequence: CAWSLNGYGYTF. CDR3 DNA: TGTGCCTGGAGTCTAAATGGGTATGGCTACACCTTC.

This chain connects TRBV2 to TRBJ2-3, with 8 bases fitting TRBD2. The CDR3 contains 15 residues. CDR1 and CDR2 (germline): SNHLY, FYNNEI. V was clipped by 7 bases and J by 5 bases; unmatched bases: 11. Here the CDR3 reads CASNIGLAVVDTQYF. CDR3 nucleotide sequence: TGTGCCAGCAACATAGGACTAGCAGTAGTAGATACGCAGTATTTT.

The rearrangement links TRBV28 to TRBJ2-7; D is undetermined. Per the germline V gene, CDR1 is MDHEN and CDR2 is SYDVKM. V lost 6 bases and J lost 4, with 10 bases in between. CDR3 size: 12 residues. CDR3 sequence reads: CASSSFPYEQYF. In DNA, the CDR3 is TGTGCCAGCAGCTCTTTCCCGTACGAGCAGTACTTC.

The J gene is TRBJ2-2, the V gene TRBV4-3; possibly TRBD2 for D (7 bases). Trimming cost V 4 bases and J 7 bases, with 25 bases left between them. The CDR3 extends over 18 amino acids. The germline gives CDR1 LGHNA, CDR2 YSLEER. CDR3 in DNA: TGCGCCAGCAGCCTGGAGGTGGGGGGGGGCTCGAAGGGCGGGGAGCTGTTTTTT. This gives the protein CASSLEVGGGSKGGELFF.

The V and J genes are TRBV29-1 and TRBJ2-7; TRBD2 matches at 8 bases. Unmatched junction bases numbered 15, after V lost 5 bases and J lost 3 bases. The CDR3 covers 16 residues. Germline V CDR1 and CDR2: SQVTM, ANQGSEA. CDR3 sequence reads: CSVKDIGGANHYEQYF. The DNA for the CDR3 is TGCAGCGTTAAGGATATCGGGGGGGCCAATCACTACGAGCAGTACTTC.

This clone was seen a handful of times. The V call is TRBV2, the J call TRBJ1-1; D is undetermined. The CDR3 spans 13 residues. The V gene's germline CDR1 is SNHLY and CDR2 FYNNEI. Trimming removed 5 bases from V and 1 base from J, with 8 bases in between. DNA of the CDR3: TGTGCCAGCAGTCCGCAGCAGAACACTGAAGCTTTCTTT. Amino acid sequence: CASSPQQNTEAFF.

The chain recombines TRBV10-3 with TRBJ1-2; a weak D match, TRBD1 (5 bases). CDR1 and CDR2 (germline): ENHRY, SYGVKD. Trimming took off 6 bases at V and 0 bases at J, with 17 bases between the two ends. The CDR3 loop spans 16 amino acids. DNA of the CDR3: TGTGCCATCAGCTCGACAGTTCCCCCATCTAACTATGGCTACACCTTC. Translated: CAISSTVPPSNYGYTF.

The chain recombines TRBV7-3 with TRBJ2-1; D is ambiguous. Germline assignment: CDR1 SGHTA and CDR2 FQGTGA. CDR3 size: 12 residues. The germline V and J ends were trimmed by 4 bases and 10 bases, with 11 bases remaining between them. CDR3 sequence reads: CASSSNRWEQFF. CDR3 sequence (DNA): TGTGCCAGCAGCTCTAATAGGTGGGAGCAGTTCTTC.

This clone occurred once. The chain recombines TRBV28 with TRBJ2-3; 12 bases line up with TRBD2. Germline V gene lookup returns CDR1 MDHEN and CDR2 SYDVKM. CDR3 size: 17 residues. V lost 5 bases to trimming and J lost 3 bases; unmatched junction nucleotides: 9. The CDR3 nucleotides read TGTGCCAGCAGTACCAACCCTAGCGGGGGGGCAACAGATACGCAGTATTTT. This gives the protein CASSTNPSGGATDTQYF.

This chain joins TRBV18 and TRBJ2-3; TRBD1 agrees at 9 bases. This CDR3 spans 14 amino acids. The ends lost 6 bases at V and 4 bases at J; junction bases unmatched: 5. In germline, CDR1 is KGHSH, CDR2 LQKENI. The CDR3 DNA reads as TGTGCCAGCTCCGGGACAGGGCTGGCAGATACGCAGTATTTT. As protein: CASSGTGLADTQYF.

V gene TRBV30 combines with J gene TRBJ2-7; D could derive from TRBD1 or TRBD2 (5 bases each). Looked up from germline, CDR1 is GTSNPN and CDR2 is SVGIG (reference sequence). This CDR3 is built from 14 residues. Deletions cut 5 bases from V and 3 bases from J, with 17 bases between. CDR3 bases: TGTGCCTGGCGGATACCGGGACGGCGCTACGAGCAGTACTTC. It codes for CAWRIPGRRYEQYF.